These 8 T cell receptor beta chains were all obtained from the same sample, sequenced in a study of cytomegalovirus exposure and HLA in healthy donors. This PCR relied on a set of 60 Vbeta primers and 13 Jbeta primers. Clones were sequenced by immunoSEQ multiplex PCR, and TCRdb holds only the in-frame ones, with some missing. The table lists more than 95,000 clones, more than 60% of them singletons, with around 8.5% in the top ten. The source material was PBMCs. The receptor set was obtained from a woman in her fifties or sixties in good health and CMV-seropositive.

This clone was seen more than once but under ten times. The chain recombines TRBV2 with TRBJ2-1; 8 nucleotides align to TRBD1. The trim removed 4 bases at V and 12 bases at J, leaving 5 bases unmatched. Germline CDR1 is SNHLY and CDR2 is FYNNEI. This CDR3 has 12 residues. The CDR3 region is CASSGDRGGQFF. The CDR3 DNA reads TGTGCCAGCAGTGGTGACAGGGGTGGGCAGTTCTTC.

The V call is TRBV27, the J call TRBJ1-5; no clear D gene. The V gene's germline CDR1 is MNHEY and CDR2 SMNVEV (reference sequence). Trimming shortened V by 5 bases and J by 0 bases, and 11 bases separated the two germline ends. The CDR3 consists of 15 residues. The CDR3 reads CASSPGGVSNQPQHF. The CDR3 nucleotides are TGTGCCAGCAGTCCGGGCGGGGTTAGCAATCAGCCCCAGCATTTT.

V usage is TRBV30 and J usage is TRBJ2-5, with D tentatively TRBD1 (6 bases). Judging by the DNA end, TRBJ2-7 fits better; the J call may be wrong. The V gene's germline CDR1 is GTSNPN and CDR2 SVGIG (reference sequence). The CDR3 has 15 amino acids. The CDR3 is CAWSPLQGRRYEQYF. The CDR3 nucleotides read TGTGCCTGGAGTCCTTTACAGGGCAGGCGGTACGAGCAGTACTTC.

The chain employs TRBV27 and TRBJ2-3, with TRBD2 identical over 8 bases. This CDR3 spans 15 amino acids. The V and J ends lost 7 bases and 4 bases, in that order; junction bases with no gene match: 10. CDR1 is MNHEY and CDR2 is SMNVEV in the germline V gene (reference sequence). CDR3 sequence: CASKYTGGPPDTQYF. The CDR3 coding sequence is TGTGCCAGCAAGTATACGGGAGGGCCCCCAGATACGCAGTATTTT.

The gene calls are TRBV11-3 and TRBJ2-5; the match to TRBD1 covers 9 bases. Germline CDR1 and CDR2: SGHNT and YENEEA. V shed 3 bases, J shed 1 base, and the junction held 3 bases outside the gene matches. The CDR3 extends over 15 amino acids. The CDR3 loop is CASSLGTGSQETQYF. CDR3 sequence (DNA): TGTGCCAGCAGCTTGGGGACAGGGAGCCAAGAGACCCAGTACTTC.

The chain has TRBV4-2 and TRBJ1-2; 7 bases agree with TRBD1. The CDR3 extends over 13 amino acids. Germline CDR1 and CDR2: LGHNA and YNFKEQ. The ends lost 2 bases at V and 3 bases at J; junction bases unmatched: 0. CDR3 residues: CASSQQGDYGYTF. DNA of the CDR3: TGTGCCAGCAGCCAACAGGGGGACTATGGCTACACCTTC.

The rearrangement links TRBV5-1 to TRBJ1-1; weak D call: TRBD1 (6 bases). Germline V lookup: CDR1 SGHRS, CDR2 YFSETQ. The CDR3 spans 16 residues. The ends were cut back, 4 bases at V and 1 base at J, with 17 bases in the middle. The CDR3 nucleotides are TGCGCCAGCAGCCCCACCCGGACAGAACGGAACACTGAAGCTTTCTTT. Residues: CASSPTRTERNTEAFF. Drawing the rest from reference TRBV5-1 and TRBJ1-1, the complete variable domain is KAGVTQTPRYLIKTRGQQVTLSCSPISGHRSVSWYQQTPGQGLQFLFEYFSETQRNKGNFPGRFSGRQFSNSRSEMNVSTLELGDSALYLCASSPTRTERNTEAFFGQGTRLTVV.

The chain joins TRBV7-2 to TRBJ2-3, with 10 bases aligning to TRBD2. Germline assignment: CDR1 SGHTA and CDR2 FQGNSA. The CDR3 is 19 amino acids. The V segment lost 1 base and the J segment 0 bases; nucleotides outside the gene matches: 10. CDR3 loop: CASSLDLAGGAYSTDTQYF. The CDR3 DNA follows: TGTGCCAGCAGCTTAGATTTAGCGGGGGGCGCCTATAGCACAGATACGCAGTATTTT.